This T cell receptor (beta chain) was sequenced during a study of regulatory T cells in long-lasting Graves disease. Study-level results: A greater number of public clonotypes (2,741) was shared by persistent patients than by new patients (about 990). It was in persistent disease that TRBV28, TRBJ1-2 and TRBJ2-5 were favored.

Time point meaning: newly diagnosed GD, antithyroid drugs for less than 3 months. RNA extracted from PBMCs served as the sequencing template. The patient group derived from an endocrinology department in Xi'an, China. According to the study, TCR beta libraries were built with iRepertoire HTBI primers and CDR3-region Arm-PCR. Using its own MiXCR run on the multiplex PCR reads, TCRdb lists one record per CDR3 protein. The sample lists over 200,000 distinct CDR3 sequences; about 16% were seen once. This CDR3 spans 14 amino acids. Germline CDR1 is LNHDA and CDR2 is SQIVND (reference sequence). V was shortened by 3 bases and J by 2 bases, with 11 bases between the two germline ends. This clonotype was seen repeatedly, ten times or more. Its antigen remains unknown.

The sample in question was peripheral blood mononuclear cells (PBMCs), obtained at new diagnosis, from a patient treated with antithyroid drugs. The clonotype was recovered from a female donor with Graves disease. The V and J genes are TRBV19 and TRBJ2-7, with D possibly matching TRBD1 (6 bases). The CDR3 sequence: CASSMGARTYEQYF. As DNA, the CDR3 is TGTGCCAGTAGTATGGGGGCAAGGACCTACGAGCAGTACTTC.